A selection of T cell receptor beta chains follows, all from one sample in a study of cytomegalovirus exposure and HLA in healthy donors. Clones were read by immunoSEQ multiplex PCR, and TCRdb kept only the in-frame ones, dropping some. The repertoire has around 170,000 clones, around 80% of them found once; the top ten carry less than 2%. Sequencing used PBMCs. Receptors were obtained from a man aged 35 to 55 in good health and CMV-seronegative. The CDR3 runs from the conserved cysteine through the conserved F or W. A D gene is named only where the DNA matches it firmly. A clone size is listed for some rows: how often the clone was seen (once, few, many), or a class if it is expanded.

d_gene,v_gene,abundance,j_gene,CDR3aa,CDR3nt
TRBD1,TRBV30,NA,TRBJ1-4,CAWRSGTGIGKLFF,TGTGCCTGGAGGTCCGGGACAGGTATCGGAAAACTGTTTTTT
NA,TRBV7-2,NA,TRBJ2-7,CASSLDHYEQYF,TGTGCCAGCAGCTTAGATCACTACGAGCAGTACTTC
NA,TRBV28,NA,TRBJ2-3,CASSPYTDTQYF,TGTGCCAGCAGCCCCTATACAGATACGCAGTATTTT
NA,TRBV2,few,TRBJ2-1,CASKTGLGTIEQFF,TGTGCCAGCAAGACAGGTCTGGGAACTATTGAGCAGTTCTTC
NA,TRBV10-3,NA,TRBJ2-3,CAIWSGFTDTQYF,TGTGCCATCTGGTCAGGGTTCACAGATACGCAGTATTTT
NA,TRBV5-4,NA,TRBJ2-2,CASLKRGGNTGELFF,TGTGCCAGCCTAAAGAGGGGGGGGAACACCGGGGAGCTGTTTTTT
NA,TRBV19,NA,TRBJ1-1,CGSGHQNTEAFF,TGTGGTAGCGGGCACCAGAACACTGAAGCTTTCTTT
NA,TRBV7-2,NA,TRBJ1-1,CASSLVWGHTEAFF,TGTGCCAGCAGCCTTGTCTGGGGGCACACTGAAGCTTTCTTT
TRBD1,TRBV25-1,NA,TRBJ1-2,CASSADRAAGYTF,TGTGCCAGCAGCGCGGACAGGGCGGCTGGCTACACCTTC
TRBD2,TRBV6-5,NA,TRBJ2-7,CASSRKGGAGEQYF,TGTGCCAGCAGCCGTAAGGGAGGGGCCGGGGAGCAGTACTTC
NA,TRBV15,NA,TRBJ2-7,CATSEGLEVLPYEQYF,TGTGCCACCAGCGAAGGCCTTGAGGTTCTACCCTACGAGCAGTACTTC
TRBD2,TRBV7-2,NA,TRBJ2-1,CASSRGGGAYNEQFF,TGTGCCAGCAGCCGGGGGGGCGGGGCCTACAATGAGCAGTTCTTC
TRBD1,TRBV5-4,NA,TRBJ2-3,CASSEQGADTQYF,TGTGCCAGCAGCGAACAGGGGGCAGATACGCAGTATTTT
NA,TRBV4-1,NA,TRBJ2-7,CASSPRRGPYEQYF,TGCGCCAGCAGCCCAAGGCGGGGGCCCTACGAGCAGTACTTC
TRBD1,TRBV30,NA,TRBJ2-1,CAWSVWDRGRREQFF,TGTGCCTGGAGTGTATGGGACAGGGGACGTCGGGAGCAGTTCTTC
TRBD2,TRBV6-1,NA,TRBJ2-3,CASSERGTSGGFTDTQYF,TGTGCCAGCAGTGAACGGGGGACTAGCGGGGGGTTCACAGATACGCAGTATTTT
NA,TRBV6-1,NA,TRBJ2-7,CASSELWDISYEQYF,TGTGCCAGCAGTGAATTATGGGACATATCCTACGAGCAGTACTTC
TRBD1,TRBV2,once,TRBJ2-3,CASQSSGGSSTDTQYF,TGTGCCAGCCAAAGCTCAGGGGGCTCTAGCACAGATACGCAGTATTTT
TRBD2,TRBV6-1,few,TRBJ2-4,CASRLSGGANIQYF,TGTGCCAGCAGACTCAGCGGGGGGGCAAACATTCAGTACTTC
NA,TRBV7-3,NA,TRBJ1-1,CASSLINSEAFF,TGTGCCAGCAGCTTAATAAATTCGGAAGCTTTCTTT
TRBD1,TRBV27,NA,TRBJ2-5,CASSPDRGQQETQYF,TGTGCCAGCAGTCCAGACAGGGGACAACAAGAGACCCAGTACTTC
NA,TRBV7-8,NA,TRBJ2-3,CASSLVSWRGSTDTQYF,TGTGCCAGCAGCTTAGTATCCTGGCGGGGTAGCACAGATACGCAGTATTTT
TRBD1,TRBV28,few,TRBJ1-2,CASSFGDREGGYTF,TGTGCCAGCAGTTTTGGGGACAGGGAAGGCGGCTACACCTTC
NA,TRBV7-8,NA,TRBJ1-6,CASSLVAPTGFWSPLHF,TGTGCCAGCAGCTTAGTTGCCCCCACAGGGTTTTGGTCACCCCTCCACTTT
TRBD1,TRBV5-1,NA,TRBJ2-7,CASSDRDRGFNEQYF,TGCGCCAGCAGCGACCGGGACAGGGGATTCAACGAGCAGTACTTC
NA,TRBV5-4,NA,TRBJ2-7,CASSWGQGREQYF,TGTGCCAGCAGCTGGGGGCAAGGACGCGAGCAGTACTTC
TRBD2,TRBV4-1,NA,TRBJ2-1,CASSRGLAGTGNEQFF,TGCGCCAGCAGCCGGGGACTAGCGGGAACTGGGAATGAGCAGTTCTTC
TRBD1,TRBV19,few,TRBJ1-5,CATRQGASNQPQHF,TGTGCCACACGACAGGGGGCCAGCAATCAGCCCCAGCATTTT
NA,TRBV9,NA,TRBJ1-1,CASSVGSQANTEAFF,TGTGCCAGCAGCGTAGGTTCCCAGGCTAACACTGAAGCTTTCTTT
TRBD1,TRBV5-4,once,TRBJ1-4,CASSRQGGSEKLFF,TGTGCCAGCAGCAGACAGGGGGGAAGCGAAAAACTGTTTTTT
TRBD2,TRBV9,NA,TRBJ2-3,CASSVGPSGSTDTQYF,TGTGCCAGCAGCGTGGGTCCTAGCGGTAGCACAGATACGCAGTATTTT
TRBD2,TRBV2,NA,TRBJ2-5,CASRVLAGVETQYF,TGTGCCAGCAGAGTACTAGCGGGGGTTGAGACCCAGTACTTC
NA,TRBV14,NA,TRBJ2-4,CASSQGSGNRGKNIQYF,TGTGCCAGCAGCCAAGGATCCGGTAATCGTGGCAAAAACATTCAGTACTTC
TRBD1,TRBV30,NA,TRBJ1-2,CAWKAENRGNYGYTF,TGTGCCTGGAAGGCGGAAAACAGGGGGAACTATGGCTACACCTTC
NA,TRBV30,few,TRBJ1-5,CAWSLLYSVQPQHF,TGTGCCTGGAGTCTACTATACTCAGTTCAGCCCCAGCATTTT
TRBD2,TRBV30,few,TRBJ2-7,CAWSVGGSRYEQYF,TGTGCCTGGAGTGTGGGCGGGAGCCGATACGAGCAGTACTTC
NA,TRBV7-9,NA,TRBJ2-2,CASSLARAGTGELFF,TGTGCCAGCAGCTTAGCGAGGGCGGGGACCGGGGAGCTGTTTTTT
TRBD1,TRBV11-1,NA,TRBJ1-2,CASSHTRQGARGYGYTF,TGTGCCAGCAGCCATACAAGACAGGGGGCGCGCGGCTATGGCTACACCTTC
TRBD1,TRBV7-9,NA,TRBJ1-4,CASSQDRGGEKLFF,TGTGCCAGCAGCCAAGACAGGGGAGGCGAAAAACTGTTTTTT
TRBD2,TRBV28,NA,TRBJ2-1,CASTRAGLAQFF,TGTGCCAGCACAAGGGCCGGACTAGCTCAGTTCTTC